The entry below describes one TCR beta chain. The data originate from a study of shared clonotypes between healthy human individuals. The CDR3 totals 14 residues. V lost 9 bases to trimming and J lost 5 bases, with 16 bases between them. Germline CDR1 reads LNHNV; CDR2 reads YYDKDF (reference sequence). Here immunoSEQ multiplex PCR was the method, and the copy in TCRdb shows in-frame clones only, minus some. The top ten clones hold nearly 25% of a sample with more than 600,000 clones, roughly nine tenths of them seen once. As defined, naive CD8 cells were CD45RO-negative and positively selected for CCR7, with terminally differentiated effector memory CD45RA+ cells excluded.

This chain connects TRBV15 to TRBJ1-4; tentatively, D is TRBD1 (6 bases). Sequences were obtained from naive CD8+ T cells sorted from blood. The origin of this receptor is a young man in good health. Here the CDR3 reads CATQKQGHNEKLFF. The CDR3 region has the DNA TGTGCCACACAAAAACAGGGACACAATGAAAAACTGTTTTTT.